The entry that follows covers one T cell receptor beta chain sequence. A much larger clonotype is one base distant, so this may be a read error. This entry belongs to a study of regulatory T cells in long-lasting Graves disease. Relying on iRepertoire HTBI primers and Arm-PCR of CDR3 regions, the team built TCR beta libraries. TCRdb reprocessed the multiplex PCR reads via MiXCR and lists one record per CDR3 protein. The sample holds hundreds of thousands of distinct CDR3 sequences, roughly 15% seen once. Time point of the sample: newly diagnosed GD, antithyroid drugs for less than 3 months. Construction of the TCR library relied on RNA isolated from PBMCs. Germline-derived CDR1 and CDR2 are MNHEY and SVGEGT. This CDR3 is 15 amino acids long. J was trimmed by 2 bases and V by 6 bases; bases with no gene match: 9. These data also featured in a second study, about T cells in Graves' hyperthyroidism and ophthalmopathy. That source adds: Stable hyperthyroidism: no ophthalmopathy progression over 18 months of follow-up.

Sequenced here: peripheral blood mononuclear cells (PBMCs), sampled at new diagnosis, from a patient treated with antithyroid drugs. This receptor was obtained from a woman in her twenties or thirties with Graves disease. The chain combines TRBV6-2 or TRBV6-3 with TRBJ2-7; 8 nucleotides agree with TRBD2. CDR3 region: CASSVAGGQTYEQYF. DNA for the CDR3: TGTGCCAGCAGCGTCGCGGGGGGCCAGACCTACGAGCAGTACTTC.